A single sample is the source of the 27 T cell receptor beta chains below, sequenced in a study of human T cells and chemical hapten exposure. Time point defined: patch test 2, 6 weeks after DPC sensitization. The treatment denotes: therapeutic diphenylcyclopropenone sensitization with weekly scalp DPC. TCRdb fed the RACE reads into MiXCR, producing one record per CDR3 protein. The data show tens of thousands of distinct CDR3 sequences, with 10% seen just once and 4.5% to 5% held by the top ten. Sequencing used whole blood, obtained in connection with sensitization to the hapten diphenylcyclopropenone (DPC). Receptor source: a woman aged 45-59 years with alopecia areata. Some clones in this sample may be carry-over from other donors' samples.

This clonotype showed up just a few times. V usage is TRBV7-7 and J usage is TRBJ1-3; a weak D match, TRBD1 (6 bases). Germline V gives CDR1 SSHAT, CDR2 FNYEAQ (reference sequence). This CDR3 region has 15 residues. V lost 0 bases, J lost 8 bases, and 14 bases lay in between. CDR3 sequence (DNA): TGTGCCAGCAGCTTAGCGGGGACTCCAGGGGACACCATATATTTT. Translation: CASSLAGTPGDTIYF.

The CDR3 protein is CASSLVPQDVKWDYEQYF. DNA of the CDR3: TGTGCCAGCAGCTTAGTTCCACAGGATGTCAAATGGGACTACGAGCAGTACTTC. J is TRBJ2-7 and V is TRBV7-9; D possibly corresponds to TRBD1 (5 bases). The CDR3 extends over 18 amino acids. Germline V CDR1 and CDR2: SEHNR, FQNEAQ (reference sequence). The V end was cut by 1 base, the J end by 3 bases, with 22 bases between.

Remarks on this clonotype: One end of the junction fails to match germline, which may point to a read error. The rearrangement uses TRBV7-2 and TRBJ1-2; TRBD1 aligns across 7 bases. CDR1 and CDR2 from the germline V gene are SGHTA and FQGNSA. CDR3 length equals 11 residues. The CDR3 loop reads CASSLEQGIYF. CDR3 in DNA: TGTGCCAGCAGCTTAGAACAGGGGATCTACTTC.

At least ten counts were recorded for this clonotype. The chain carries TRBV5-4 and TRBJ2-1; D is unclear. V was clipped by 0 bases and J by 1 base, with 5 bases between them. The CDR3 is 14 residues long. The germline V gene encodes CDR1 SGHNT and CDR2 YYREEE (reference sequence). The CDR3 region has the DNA TGTGCCAGCAGCTTGGAAAGTTCCTACAATGAGCAGTTCTTC. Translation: CASSLESSYNEQFF.

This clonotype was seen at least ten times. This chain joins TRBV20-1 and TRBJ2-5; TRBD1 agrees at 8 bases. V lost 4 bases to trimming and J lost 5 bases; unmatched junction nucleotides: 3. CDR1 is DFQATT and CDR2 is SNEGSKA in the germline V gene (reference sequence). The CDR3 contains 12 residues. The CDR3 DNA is TGCAGTGCTACGACAGGGGAGGAGACCCAGTACTTC. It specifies CSATTGEETQYF.

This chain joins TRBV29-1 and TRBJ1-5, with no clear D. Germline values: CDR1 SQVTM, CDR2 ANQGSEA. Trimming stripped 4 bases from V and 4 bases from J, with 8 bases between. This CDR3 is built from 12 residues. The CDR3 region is CSVGGMNQPQHF. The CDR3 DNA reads TGCAGCGTTGGCGGAATGAATCAGCCCCAGCATTTT. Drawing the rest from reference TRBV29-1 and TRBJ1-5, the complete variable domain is SAVISQKPSRDICQRGTSLTIQCQVDSQVTMMFWYRQQPGQSLTLIATANQGSEATYESGFVIDKFPISRPNLTFSTLTVSNMSPEDSSIYLCSVGGMNQPQHFGDGTRLSIL.

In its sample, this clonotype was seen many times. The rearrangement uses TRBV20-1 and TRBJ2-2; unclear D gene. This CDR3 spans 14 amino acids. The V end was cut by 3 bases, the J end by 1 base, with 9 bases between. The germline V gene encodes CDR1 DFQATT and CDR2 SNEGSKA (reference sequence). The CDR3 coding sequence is TGCAGTGCTAGGGAACAGCAGAACACCGGGGAGCTGTTTTTT. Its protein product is CSAREQQNTGELFF.

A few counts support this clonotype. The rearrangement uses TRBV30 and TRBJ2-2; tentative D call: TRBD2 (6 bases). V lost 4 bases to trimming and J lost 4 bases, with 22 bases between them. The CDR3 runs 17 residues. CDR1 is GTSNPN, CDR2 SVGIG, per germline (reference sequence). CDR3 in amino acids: CAWTPPRQGGGTGELFF. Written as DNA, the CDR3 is TGTGCCTGGACCCCCCCGCGGCAGGGAGGAGGCACCGGGGAGCTGTTTTTT. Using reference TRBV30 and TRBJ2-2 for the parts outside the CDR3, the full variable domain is SQTIHQWPATLVQPVGSPLSLECTVEGTSNPNLYWYRQAAGRGLQLLFYSVGIGQISSEVPQNLSASRPQDRQFILSSKKLLLSDSGFYLCAWTPPRQGGGTGELFFGEGSRLTVL.

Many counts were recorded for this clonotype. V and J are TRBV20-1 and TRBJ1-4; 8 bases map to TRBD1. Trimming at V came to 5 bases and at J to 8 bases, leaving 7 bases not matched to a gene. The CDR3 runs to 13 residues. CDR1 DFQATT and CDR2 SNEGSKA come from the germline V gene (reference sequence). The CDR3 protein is CSASDRGKEKLFF. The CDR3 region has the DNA TGCAGTGCTTCCGACAGGGGAAAGGAAAAACTGTTTTTT.

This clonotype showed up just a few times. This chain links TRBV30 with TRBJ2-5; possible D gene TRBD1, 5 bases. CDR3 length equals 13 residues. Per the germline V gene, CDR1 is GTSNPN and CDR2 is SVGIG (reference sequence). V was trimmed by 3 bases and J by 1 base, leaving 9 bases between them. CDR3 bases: TGTGCCTGGAGCCGACAGACCCAAGAGACCCAGTACTTC. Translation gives CAWSRQTQETQYF. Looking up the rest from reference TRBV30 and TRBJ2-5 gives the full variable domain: SQTIHQWPATLVQPVGSPLSLECTVEGTSNPNLYWYRQAAGRGLQLLFYSVGIGQISSEVPQNLSASRPQDRQFILSSKKLLLSDSGFYLCAWSRQTQETQYFGPGTRLLVL.

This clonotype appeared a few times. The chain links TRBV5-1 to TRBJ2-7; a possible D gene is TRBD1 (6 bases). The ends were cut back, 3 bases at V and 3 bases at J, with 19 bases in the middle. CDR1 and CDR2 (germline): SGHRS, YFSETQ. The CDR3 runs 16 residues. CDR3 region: CASSSGQNLKIYEQYF. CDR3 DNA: TGCGCCAGCAGCTCCGGACAGAACCTAAAAATCTACGAGCAGTACTTC.

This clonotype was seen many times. Here the CDR3 DNA reads TGTGCCAGTCTTAGCGGGATTTACAATGAGCAGTTCTTC. This translates into CASLSGIYNEQFF. The genes are TRBV6-2 or TRBV6-3 and TRBJ2-1; TRBD2 aligns across 8 bases. The V gene's germline CDR1 is MNHEY and CDR2 SVGEGT. The J segment lost 4 bases and the V segment lost 9 bases, leaving 5 bases of the junction unmatched. CDR3 length: 13 residues.

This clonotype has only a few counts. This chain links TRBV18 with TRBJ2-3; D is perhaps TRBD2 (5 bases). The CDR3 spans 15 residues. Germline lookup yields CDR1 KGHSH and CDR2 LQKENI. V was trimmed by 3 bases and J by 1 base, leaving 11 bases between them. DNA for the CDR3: TGTGCCAGCTCACCCGTACGGCGGGGCACAGATACGCAGTATTTT. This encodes CASSPVRRGTDTQYF.

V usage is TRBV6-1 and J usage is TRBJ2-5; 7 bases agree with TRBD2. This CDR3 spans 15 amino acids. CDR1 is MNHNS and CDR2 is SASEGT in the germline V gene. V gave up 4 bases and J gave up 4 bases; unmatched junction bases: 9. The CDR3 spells CASSAGRASGETQYF. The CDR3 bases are TGTGCCAGCAGTGCGGGTAGGGCTAGCGGAGAGACCCAGTACTTC.

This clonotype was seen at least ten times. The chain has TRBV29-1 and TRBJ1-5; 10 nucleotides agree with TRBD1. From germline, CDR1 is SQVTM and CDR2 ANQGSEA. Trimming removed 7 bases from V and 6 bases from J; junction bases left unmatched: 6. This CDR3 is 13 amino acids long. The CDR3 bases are TGCAGCGCGGGACAGGGGAAGAGTCAGCCCCAGCATTTT. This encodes CSAGQGKSQPQHF.

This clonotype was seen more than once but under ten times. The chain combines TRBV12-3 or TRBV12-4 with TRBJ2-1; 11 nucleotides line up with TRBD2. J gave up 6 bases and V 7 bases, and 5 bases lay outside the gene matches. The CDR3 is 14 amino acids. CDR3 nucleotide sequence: TGTGCCAGCACACTAGCGGGAGTTCTCAATGAGCAGTTCTTC. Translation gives CASTLAGVLNEQFF.

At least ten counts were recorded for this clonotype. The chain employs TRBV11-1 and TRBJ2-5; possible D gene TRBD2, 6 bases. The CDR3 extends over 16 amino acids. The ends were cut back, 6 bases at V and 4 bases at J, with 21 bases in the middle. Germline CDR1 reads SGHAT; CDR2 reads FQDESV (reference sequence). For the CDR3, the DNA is TGTGCCAGCAGTTGGCACCAGTCGGGGAGGAGAGAGACCCAGTACTTC. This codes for CASSWHQSGRRETQYF.

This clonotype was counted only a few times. The chain's CDR3 is CASRRVVDSPEAFF. In nucleotides, the CDR3 is TGTGCCAGCAGAAGAGTAGTCGACAGTCCTGAAGCTTTCTTT. This chain links TRBV6-1 with TRBJ1-1, with D tentatively TRBD1 (5 bases). Germline CDR1 and CDR2: MNHNS and SASEGT. The CDR3 is made up of 14 amino acids. V dropped 6 bases and J dropped 6 bases, with 17 bases sitting between them.

The CDR3 sequence is CASTRQGALKNTGELFF. For the CDR3, the DNA is TGCGCCAGCACCAGACAGGGGGCGTTAAAGAACACCGGGGAGCTGTTTTTT. J is TRBJ2-2 and V is TRBV23-1; 10 nucleotides line up with TRBD1. TRBV23-1 is sorted into the ORF group, with uncertain function. The junction had 9 bases not matched to a gene; V was cut back by 7 bases and J by 1 base. The CDR3 length is 17 residues.

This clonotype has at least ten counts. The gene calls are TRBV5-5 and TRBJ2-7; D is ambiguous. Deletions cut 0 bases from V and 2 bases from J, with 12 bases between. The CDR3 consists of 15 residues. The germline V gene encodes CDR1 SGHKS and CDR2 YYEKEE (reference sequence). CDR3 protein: CASSLVSYQAYEQYF. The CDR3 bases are TGTGCCAGCAGCTTGGTATCCTATCAGGCCTACGAGCAGTACTTC.

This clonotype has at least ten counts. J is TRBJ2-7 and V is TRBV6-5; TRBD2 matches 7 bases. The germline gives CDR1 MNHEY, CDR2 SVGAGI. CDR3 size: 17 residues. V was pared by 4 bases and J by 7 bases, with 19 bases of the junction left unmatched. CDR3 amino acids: CASSSQRIAGLTSEQYF. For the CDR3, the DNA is TGTGCCAGCAGTTCTCAACGAATAGCGGGTCTCACCTCGGAGCAGTACTTC.

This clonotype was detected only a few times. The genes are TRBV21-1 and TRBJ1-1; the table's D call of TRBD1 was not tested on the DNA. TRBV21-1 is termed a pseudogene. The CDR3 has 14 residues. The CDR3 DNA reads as TGTGCCAGCAGCAAAGGACAGGGAAGGACTGAAGCTTTCTTT. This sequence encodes CASSKGQGRTEAFF.

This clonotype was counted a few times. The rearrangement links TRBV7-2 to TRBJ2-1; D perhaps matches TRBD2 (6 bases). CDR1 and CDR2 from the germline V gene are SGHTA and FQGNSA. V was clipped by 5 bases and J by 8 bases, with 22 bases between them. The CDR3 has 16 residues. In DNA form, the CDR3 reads TGTGCCAGCAGCCCCAAGGCAGCGGGCGGCCTAGATGAGCAGTTCTTC. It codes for CASSPKAAGGLDEQFF.

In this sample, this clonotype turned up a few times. The CDR3 region has the DNA TGTGCCAGCAGTTACTCGTTCAAACGGCTGGAAGCTTTCTTT. Its protein product is CASSYSFKRLEAFF. This chain joins TRBV6-5 and TRBJ1-1; D not certain. The CDR3 runs 14 residues. The V end was cut by 0 bases, the J end by 8 bases, with 13 bases between. The germline V gene has CDR1 MNHEY and CDR2 SVGAGI.

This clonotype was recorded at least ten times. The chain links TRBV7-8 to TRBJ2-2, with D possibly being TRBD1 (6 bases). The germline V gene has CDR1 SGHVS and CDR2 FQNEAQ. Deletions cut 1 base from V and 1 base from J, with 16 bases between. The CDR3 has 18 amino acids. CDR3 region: CASSLGGPRGQNTGELFF. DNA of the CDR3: TGTGCCAGCAGCTTAGGAGGTCCTAGGGGACAGAACACCGGGGAGCTGTTTTTT.

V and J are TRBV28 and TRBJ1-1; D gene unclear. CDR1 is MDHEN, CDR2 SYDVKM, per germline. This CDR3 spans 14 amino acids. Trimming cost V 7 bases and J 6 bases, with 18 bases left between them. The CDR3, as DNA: TGTGCCAGCACCAGCCCCCTCGGGAGGGCTGAAGCTTTCTTT. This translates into CASTSPLGRAEAFF.

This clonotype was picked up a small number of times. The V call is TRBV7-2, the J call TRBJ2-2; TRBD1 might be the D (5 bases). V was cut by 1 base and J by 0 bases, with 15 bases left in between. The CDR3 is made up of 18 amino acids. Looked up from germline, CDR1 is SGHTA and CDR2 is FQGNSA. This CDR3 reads CASSLVGARAANTGELFF. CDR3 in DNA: TGTGCCAGCAGCTTAGTTGGGGCACGGGCGGCGAACACCGGGGAGCTGTTTTTT.